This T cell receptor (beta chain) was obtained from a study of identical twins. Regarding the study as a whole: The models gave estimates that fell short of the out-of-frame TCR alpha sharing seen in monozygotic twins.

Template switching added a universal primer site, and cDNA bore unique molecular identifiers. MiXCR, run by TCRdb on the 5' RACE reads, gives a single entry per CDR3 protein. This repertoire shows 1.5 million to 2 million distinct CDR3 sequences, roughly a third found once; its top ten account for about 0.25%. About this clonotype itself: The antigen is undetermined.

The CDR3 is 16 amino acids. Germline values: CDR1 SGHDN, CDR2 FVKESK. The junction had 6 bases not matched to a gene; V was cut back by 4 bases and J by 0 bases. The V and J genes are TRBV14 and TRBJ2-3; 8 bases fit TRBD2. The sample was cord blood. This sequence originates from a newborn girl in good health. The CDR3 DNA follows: TGTGCCAGCAGCCCCGAACTAGCGGTTAGCACAGATACGCAGTATTTT. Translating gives CASSPELAVSTDTQYF.